Listed below are T cell receptor beta chains from one sample, sequenced in a study of blood T cell repertoires in COVID-19. Produced via immunoSEQ multiplex PCR; TCRdb's table is partial and in-frame only. The sample records around 93,000 clones, roughly 80% being singletons. Material: peripheral blood. The receptors were sampled from an elderly man with acute or convalescent COVID-19. Each CDR3 is given with its conserved first and last residue. The D gene is left open where the match is weak. Size values are once, few and many counts, or a class for expanded clones, and some rows have none.

>TRBJ2-2|.|TRBV6-5|.
CASSDGGFTGELFF
TGTGCCAGCAGCGACGGAGGGTTCACCGGGGAGCTGTTTTTT
>TRBJ2-2|.|TRBV10-1|once
CASSEFGGRAGELFF
TGCGCCAGCAGTGAGTTCGGGGGGCGCGCCGGGGAGCTGTTTTTT
>TRBJ2-7|.|TRBV6-5|.
CATQGVYEQYF
TGTGCCACCCAAGGAGTGTACGAGCAGTACTTC
>TRBJ1-1|.|TRBV20-1|.
CTGQFNTEAFF
TGCACCGGACAGTTCAACACTGAAGCTTTCTTT
>TRBJ1-4|.|TRBV3-1/TRBV3-2|.
CASSRTGSGATNEKLFF
TGTGCCAGCAGCCGCACAGGGTCCGGGGCAACTAATGAAAAACTGTTTTTT
>TRBJ1-5|.|TRBV18|few
CASSPPGRQPQHF
TGTGCCAGCTCACCACCGGGGAGGCAGCCCCAGCATTTT
>TRBJ1-1|.|TRBV19|once
CASSLAGMYTEAFF
TGTGCCAGTAGTTTAGCAGGGATGTACACTGAAGCTTTCTTT
>TRBJ2-2|.|TRBV27|.
CASRQGNAGELFF
TGTGCCAGCAGGCAGGGGAACGCCGGGGAGCTGTTTTTT
>TRBJ2-1|.|TRBV9|few
CASSYLLGAGRNEQFF
TGTGCCAGCAGCTACCTTCTAGGTGCGGGCCGCAATGAGCAGTTCTTC
>TRBJ1-1|.|TRBV6-1|few
CASSRVLQGEAFF
TGTGCCAGCAGCCGAGTTTTACAGGGTGAAGCTTTCTTT
>TRBJ1-4|.|TRBV6-1|.
CASSEVSGEYRQKLFF
TGTGCCAGCAGTGAAGTCTCGGGGGAGTATAGGCAGAAACTGTTTTTT
>TRBJ2-3|TRBD2|TRBV11-2|.
CASSFPGTSGTSTDTQYF
TGTGCCAGCAGCTTCCCCGGGACTAGCGGTACTAGCACAGATACGCAGTATTTT
>TRBJ2-2|.|TRBV10-2|once
CASSEPPNTGELFF
TGCGCCAGCAGTGAGCCTCCGAACACCGGGGAGCTGTTTTTT
>TRBJ1-2|TRBD1|TRBV5-1|.
CASSLSGGQGYGYTF
TGCGCCAGCAGCTTGTCAGGGGGCCAGGGATATGGCTACACCTTC
>TRBJ1-3|.|TRBV3-1/TRBV3-2|few
CASSQVVSSGNTIYF
TGTGCCAGCAGCCAAGTGGTGAGCTCTGGAAACACCATATATTTT
>TRBJ2-7|TRBD1|TRBV28|.
CASSLWDRLRPEQYF
TGTGCCAGCAGTTTGTGGGACAGGTTGCGACCCGAGCAGTACTTC
>TRBJ1-2|TRBD1|TRBV3-1/TRBV3-2|.
CASRPTGVNYGYTF
TGTGCCAGCAGACCCACAGGGGTTAACTATGGCTACACCTTC
>TRBJ1-6|.|TRBV10-3|.
CAISHDRIDNSPLHF
TGTGCCATCAGTCATGACAGGATAGATAATTCACCCCTCCACTTT
>TRBJ1-6|.|TRBV25-1|many
CASSVPGDLSPLHF
TGTGCCAGCAGTGTCCCCGGGGATCTTTCACCCCTCCACTTT
>TRBJ1-5|.|TRBV27|.
CASSLRGSNQPQHF
TGTGCCAGCAGTCTCCGGGGGAGCAATCAGCCCCAGCATTTT
>TRBJ1-5|.|TRBV7-2|.
CASSLAGSQPQHF
TGTGCCAGCAGCTTAGCAGGGAGTCAGCCCCAGCATTTT
>TRBJ2-7|.|TRBV12-3/TRBV12-4|.
CASSPDWAHEQYF
TGTGCCAGCAGTCCAGATTGGGCCCACGAGCAGTACTTC
>TRBJ2-3|.|TRBV4-3|.
CASSQEHRGGDTQYF
TGCGCCAGCAGCCAAGAACACAGGGGAGGAGATACGCAGTATTTT
>TRBJ2-7|.|TRBV5-1|.
CASSLEVISPEQYF
TGCGCCAGCAGCTTAGAGGTTATTAGTCCCGAGCAGTACTTC
>TRBJ1-3|.|TRBV7-9|.
CASSPGAANFFGNTIYF
TGTGCCAGCAGCCCTGGGGCGGCTAACTTTTTTGGAAACACCATATATTTT
>TRBJ1-5|TRBD1|TRBV7-8|few
CASSLGTGDNQPQHF
TGTGCCAGCAGCTTAGGGACAGGGGATAATCAGCCCCAGCATTTT
>TRBJ2-5|.|TRBV5-6|.
CASRDTETQYF
TGTGCCAGCAGGGACACAGAGACCCAGTACTTC
>TRBJ1-5|.|TRBV30|.
CAWSANKRSNQPQHF
TGTGCCTGGAGTGCCAATAAGAGGAGCAATCAGCCCCAGCATTTT
>TRBJ2-2|.|TRBV19|.
CASSTLGELFF
TGTGCCAGTAGTACCCTCGGGGAGCTGTTTTTT